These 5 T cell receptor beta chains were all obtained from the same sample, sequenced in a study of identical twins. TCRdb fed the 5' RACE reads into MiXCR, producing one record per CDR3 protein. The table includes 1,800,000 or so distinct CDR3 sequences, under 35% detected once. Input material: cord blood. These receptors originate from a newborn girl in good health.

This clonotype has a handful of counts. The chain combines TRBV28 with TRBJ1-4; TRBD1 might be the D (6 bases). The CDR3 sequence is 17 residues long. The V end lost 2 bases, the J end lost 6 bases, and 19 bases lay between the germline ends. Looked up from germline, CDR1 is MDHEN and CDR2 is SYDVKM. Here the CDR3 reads CASSLVPLGGRDEKLFF. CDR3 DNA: TGTGCCAGCAGTTTAGTCCCCCTCGGGGGGCGGGATGAAAAACTGTTTTTT.

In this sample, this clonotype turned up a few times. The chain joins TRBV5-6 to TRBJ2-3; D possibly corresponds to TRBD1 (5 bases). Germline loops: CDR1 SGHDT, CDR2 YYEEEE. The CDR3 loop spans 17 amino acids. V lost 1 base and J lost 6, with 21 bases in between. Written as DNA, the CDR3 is TGTGCCAGCAGCTTGCCCCCCGAGGTTGACAGCCCCGATACGCAGTATTTT. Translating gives CASSLPPEVDSPDTQYF.

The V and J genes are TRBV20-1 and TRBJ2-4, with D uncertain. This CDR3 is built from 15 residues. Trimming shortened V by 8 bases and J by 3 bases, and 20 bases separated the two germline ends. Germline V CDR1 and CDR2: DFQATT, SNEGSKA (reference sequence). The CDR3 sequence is CSPEESSIGKNIQYF. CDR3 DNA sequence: TGCAGTCCTGAGGAGTCGAGTATAGGCAAAAACATTCAGTACTTC.

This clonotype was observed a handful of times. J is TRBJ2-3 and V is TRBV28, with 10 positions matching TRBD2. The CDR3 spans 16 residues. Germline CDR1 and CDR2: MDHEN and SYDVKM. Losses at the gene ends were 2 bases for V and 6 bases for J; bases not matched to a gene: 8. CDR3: CASSLRVGTSADTQYF. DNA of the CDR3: TGTGCCAGCAGTTTAAGGGTCGGGACTAGCGCCGATACGCAGTATTTT.

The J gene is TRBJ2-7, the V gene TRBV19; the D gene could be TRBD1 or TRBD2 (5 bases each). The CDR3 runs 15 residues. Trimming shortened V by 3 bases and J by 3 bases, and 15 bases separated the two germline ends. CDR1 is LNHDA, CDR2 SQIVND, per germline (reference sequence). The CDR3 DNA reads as TGTGCCAGTAGTATTTCGAGGGGAGCAGGCTACGAGCAGTACTTC. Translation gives CASSISRGAGYEQYF.